This T cell receptor (beta chain) was sequenced for a study of blood T cells in healthy people across ages. Healthy Caucasian individuals from Russia aged roughly 6 to 90 served as donors. The CDR3 totals 13 residues. V was pared by 6 bases and J by 4 bases, with 12 bases between. Overall study findings and caveats: Diversity estimates from one million T cells were considered underestimates. Strong correlation was found linking TCR beta diversity to naive T cell percentage.

On this clonotype: Its matching antigen is unknown.

A sample-barcoded 5' primer and a J-beta primer mix were used in a second PCR of roughly 7 to 11 cycles. A 12-random-nucleotide template-switch adaptor tagged each cDNA molecule. TCRdb called the 5' RACE reads again in MiXCR, with one record for every CDR3 protein. The data contain about 800,000 distinct CDR3 sequences, roughly 50% of them singletons. The V call is TRBV12-3 or TRBV12-4, the J call TRBJ1-1; D is undetermined. Sequenced material: blood. This TCR derives from a man aged 25 to 40 in good health. This chain's CDR3 is CASRTTWGTEAFF. The CDR3 DNA reads TGTGCCAGCAGAACGACTTGGGGCACTGAAGCTTTCTTT.